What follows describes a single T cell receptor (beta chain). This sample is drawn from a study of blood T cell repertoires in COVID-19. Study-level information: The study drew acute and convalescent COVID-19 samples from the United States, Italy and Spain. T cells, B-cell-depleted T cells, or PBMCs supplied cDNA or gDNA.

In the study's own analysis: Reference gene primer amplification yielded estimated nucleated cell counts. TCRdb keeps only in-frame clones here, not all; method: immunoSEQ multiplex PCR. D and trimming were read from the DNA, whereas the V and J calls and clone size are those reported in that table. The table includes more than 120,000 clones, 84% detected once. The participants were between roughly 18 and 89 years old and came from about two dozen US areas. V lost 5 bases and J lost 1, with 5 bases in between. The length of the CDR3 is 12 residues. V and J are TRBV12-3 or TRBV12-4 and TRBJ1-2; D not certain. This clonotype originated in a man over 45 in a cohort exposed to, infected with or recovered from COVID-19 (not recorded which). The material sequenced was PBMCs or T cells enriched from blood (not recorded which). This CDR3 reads CASSPDNYGYTF. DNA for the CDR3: TGTGCCAGCAGTCCAGATAACTATGGCTACACCTTC.